This T cell receptor (beta chain) was captured by sequencing in a study of human versus mouse CDR3 diversity and MHC coevolution. Germline assignment: CDR1 SGHKS and CDR2 YYEKEE (reference sequence). V dropped 1 base and J dropped 3; count of bases not matched to a gene: 6. This CDR3 region has 15 residues. As for this clone: The antigen is unknown.

Libraries were prepared by immunoSEQ multiplex PCR; TCRdb keeps only in-frame clonotypes and omits some of them. The sample lists 45,000 to 75,000 clones, 94% occurring once. Study results and caveats: Human T cells were selected on about 6 MHC II alleles.

The chain is built from TRBV5-5 and TRBJ1-2; 7 nucleotides match TRBD1. The TCR was taken from a person aged 55 to 69 in good health. Material for sequencing was naive CD4+ T cells from blood. Noted subset: CD45RO-negative CD62L-positive naive CD4 T cells. The CDR3 DNA reads TGTGCCAGCAGCTTGTCGTACGGGACAGACTATGGCTACACCTTC. Its protein product is CASSLSYGTDYGYTF.